The source of this T cell receptor beta chain is a study of T cells in Graves' hyperthyroidism and ophthalmopathy. CDR3 size: 15 residues. Germline CDR1 reads DFQATT; CDR2 reads SNEGSKA (reference sequence). Trimming at V came to 3 bases and at J to 0 bases, leaving 3 bases not matched to a gene. This clonotype was seen at least ten times. It was RNA transcripts that yielded the amplified TCR beta CDR3 regions. Initially, a first-round RT-PCR of the TCR CDR3 employed the HTBI primer set. TCRdb passed the multiplex PCR reads through MiXCR, listing each CDR3 protein once. The repertoire has fewer than 350,000 distinct CDR3 sequences, around 18% of them found once; the top ten carry 15% to 17%. Used for diagnoses were clinical symptoms, serum thyroxine and TRAb, thyroid ultrasound and orbital computed tomography.

Material: blood. The gene calls are TRBV20-1 and TRBJ1-5; 9 nucleotides line up with TRBD1. The receptor was derived from a woman between 35 and 50 years old with Graves' ophthalmopathy. CDR3 in amino acids: CSASYRGHSNQPQHF. CDR3 nucleotides: TGCAGTGCTAGTTACAGGGGGCATAGCAATCAGCCCCAGCATTTT.